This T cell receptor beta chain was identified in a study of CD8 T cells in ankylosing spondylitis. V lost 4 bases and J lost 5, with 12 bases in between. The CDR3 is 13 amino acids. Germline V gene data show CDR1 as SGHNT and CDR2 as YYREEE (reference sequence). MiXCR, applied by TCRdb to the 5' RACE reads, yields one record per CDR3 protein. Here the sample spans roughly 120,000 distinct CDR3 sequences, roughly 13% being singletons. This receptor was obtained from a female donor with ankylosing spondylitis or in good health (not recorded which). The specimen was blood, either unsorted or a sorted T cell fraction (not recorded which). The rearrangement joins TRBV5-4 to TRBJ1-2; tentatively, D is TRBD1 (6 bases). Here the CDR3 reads CASSEGHSYGYTF. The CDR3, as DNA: TGTGCCAGCAGCGAGGGACACTCGTATGGCTACACCTTC.